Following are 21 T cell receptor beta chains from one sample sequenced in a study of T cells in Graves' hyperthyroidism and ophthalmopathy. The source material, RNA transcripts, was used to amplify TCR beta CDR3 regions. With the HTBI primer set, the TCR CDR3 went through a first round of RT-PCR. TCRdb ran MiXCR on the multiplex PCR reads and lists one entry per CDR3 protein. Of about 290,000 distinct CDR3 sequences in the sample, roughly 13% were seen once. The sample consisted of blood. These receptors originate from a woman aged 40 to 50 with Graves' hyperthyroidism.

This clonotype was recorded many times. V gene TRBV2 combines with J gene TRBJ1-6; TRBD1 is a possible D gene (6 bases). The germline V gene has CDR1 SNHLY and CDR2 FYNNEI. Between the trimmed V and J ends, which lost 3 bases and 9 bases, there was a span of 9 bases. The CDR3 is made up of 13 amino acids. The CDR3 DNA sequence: TGTGCCAGCAGTGACACAGGGCGTTCACCCCTCCACTTT. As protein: CASSDTGRSPLHF.

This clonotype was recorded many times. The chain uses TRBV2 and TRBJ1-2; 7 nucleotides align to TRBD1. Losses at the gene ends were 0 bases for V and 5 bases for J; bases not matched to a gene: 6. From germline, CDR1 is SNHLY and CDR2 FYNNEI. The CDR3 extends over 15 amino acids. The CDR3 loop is CASSEAAGTVYGYTF. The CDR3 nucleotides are TGTGCCAGCAGTGAAGCGGCCGGGACAGTATATGGCTACACCTTC.

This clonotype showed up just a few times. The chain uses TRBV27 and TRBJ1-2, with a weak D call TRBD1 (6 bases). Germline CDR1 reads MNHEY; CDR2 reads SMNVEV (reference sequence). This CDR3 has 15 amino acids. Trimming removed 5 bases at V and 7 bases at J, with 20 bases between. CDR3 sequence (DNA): TGTGCCAGCAGTCTAAGGGGGTGGGGTCGGGGTGGCTACACCTTC. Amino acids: CASSLRGWGRGGYTF.

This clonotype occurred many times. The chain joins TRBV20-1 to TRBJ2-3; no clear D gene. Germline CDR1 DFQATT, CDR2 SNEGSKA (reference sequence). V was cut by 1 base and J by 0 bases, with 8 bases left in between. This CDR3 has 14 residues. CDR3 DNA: TGCAGTGCTAGAGGGGTATCTAGCACAGATACGCAGTATTTT. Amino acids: CSARGVSSTDTQYF.

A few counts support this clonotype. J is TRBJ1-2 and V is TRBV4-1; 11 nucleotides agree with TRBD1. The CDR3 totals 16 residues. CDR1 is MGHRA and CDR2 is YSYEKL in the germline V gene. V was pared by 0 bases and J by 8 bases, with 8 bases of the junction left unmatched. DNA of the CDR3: TGCGCCAGCAGCCAAGATGGGACAGGGGGAATGGGAGGCTACACCTTC. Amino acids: CASSQDGTGGMGGYTF.

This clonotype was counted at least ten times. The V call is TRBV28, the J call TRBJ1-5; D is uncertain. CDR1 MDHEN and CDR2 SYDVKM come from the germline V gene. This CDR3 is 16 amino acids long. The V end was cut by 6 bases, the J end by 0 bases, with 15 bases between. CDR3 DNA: TGTGCCAGCAGCTTTGAACTATTTCATAGCAATCAGCCCCAGCATTTT. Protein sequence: CASSFELFHSNQPQHF. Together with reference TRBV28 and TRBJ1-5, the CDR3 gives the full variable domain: DVKVTQSSRYLVKRTGEKVFLECVQDMDHENMFWYRQDPGLGLRLIYFSYDVKMKEKGDIPEGYSVSREKKERFSLILESASTNQTSMYLCASSFELFHSNQPQHFGDGTRLSIL.

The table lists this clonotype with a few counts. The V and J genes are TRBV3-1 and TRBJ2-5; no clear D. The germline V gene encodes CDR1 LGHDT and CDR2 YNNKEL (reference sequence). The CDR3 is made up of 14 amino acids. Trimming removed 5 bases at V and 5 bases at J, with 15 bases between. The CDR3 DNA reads TGTGCCAGCAGCGCCGGTCGCGCTCGGGAGACCCAGTACTTC. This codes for CASSAGRARETQYF.

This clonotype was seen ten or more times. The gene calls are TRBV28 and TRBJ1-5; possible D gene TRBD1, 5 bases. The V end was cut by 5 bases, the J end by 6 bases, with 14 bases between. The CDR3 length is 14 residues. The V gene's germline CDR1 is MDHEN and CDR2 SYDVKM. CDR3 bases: TGTGCCAGCAGTCATGGCAGGGTCGGTCAGCCCCAGCATTTT. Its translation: CASSHGRVGQPQHF.

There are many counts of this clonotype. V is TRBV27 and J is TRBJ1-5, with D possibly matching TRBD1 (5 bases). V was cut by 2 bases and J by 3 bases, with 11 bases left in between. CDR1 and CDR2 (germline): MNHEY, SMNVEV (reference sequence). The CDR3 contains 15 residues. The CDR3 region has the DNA TGTGCCAGCAGTTTAAGCGCAGGGAACAATCAGCCCCAGCATTTT. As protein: CASSLSAGNNQPQHF.

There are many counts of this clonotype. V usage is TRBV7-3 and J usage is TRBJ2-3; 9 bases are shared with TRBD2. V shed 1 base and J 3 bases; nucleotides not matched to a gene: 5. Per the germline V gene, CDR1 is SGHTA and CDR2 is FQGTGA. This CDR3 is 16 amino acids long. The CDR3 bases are TGTGCCAGCAGCTTAAGGGGTAGCGGGAGTACAGATACGCAGTATTTT. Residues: CASSLRGSGSTDTQYF.

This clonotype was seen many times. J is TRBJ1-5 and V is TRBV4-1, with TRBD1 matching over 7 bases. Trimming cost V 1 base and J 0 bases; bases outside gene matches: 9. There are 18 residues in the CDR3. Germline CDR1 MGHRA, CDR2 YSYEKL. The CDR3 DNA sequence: TGCGCCAGCAGCCAAGCCGTCGGGACAGATTATAGCAATCAGCCCCAGCATTTT. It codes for CASSQAVGTDYSNQPQHF.

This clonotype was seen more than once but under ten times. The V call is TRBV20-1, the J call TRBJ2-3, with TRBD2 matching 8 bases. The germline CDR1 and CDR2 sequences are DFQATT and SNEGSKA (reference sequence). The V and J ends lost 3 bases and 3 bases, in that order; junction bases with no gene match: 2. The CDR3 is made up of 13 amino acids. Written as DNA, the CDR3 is TGCAGTGCTAGTGGCGGGAGGACAGATACGCAGTATTTT. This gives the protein CSASGGRTDTQYF.

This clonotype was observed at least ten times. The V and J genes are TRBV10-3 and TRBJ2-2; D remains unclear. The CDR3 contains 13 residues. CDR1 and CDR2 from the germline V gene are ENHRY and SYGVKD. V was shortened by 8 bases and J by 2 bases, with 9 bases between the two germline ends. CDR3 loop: CAIGDPNTGELFF. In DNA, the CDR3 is TGTGCCATCGGGGATCCTAACACCGGGGAGCTGTTTTTT.

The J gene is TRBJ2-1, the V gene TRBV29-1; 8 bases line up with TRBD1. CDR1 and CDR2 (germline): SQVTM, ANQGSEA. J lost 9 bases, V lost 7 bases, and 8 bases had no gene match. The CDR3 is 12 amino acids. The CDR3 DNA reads TGCAGCGCCCCCCTACAGGGGGGTGAGCAGTTCTTC. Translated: CSAPLQGGEQFF.

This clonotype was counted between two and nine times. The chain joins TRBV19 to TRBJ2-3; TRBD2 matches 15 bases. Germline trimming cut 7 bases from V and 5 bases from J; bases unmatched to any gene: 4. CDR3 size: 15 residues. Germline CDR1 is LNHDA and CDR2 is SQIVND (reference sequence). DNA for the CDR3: TGTGCCAGTACCCCGGGACTAGCGGGAGGAGATACGCAGTATTTT. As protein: CASTPGLAGGDTQYF. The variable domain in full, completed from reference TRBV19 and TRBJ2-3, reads DGGITQSPKYLFRKEGQNVTLSCEQNLNHDAMYWYRQDPGQGLRLIYYSQIVNDFQKGDIAEGYSVSREKKESFPLTVTSAQKNPTAFYLCASTPGLAGGDTQYFGPGTRLTVL.

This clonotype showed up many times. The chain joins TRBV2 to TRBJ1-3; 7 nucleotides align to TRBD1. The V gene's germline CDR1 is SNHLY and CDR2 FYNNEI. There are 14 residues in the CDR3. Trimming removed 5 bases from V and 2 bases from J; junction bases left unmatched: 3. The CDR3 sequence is CASSTDRAGNTIYF. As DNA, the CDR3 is TGTGCCAGCAGTACAGACAGGGCTGGAAACACCATATATTTT.

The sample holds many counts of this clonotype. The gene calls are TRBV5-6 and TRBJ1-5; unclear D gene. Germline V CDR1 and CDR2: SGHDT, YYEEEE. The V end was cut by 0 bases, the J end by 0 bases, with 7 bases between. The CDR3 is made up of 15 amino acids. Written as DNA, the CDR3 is TGTGCCAGCAGCTTGGGCCCTTATAGCAATCAGCCCCAGCATTTT. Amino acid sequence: CASSLGPYSNQPQHF.

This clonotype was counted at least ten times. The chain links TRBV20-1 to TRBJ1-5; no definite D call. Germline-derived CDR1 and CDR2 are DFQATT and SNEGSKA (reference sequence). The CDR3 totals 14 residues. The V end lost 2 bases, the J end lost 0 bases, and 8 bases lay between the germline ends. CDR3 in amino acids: CSARPTDSNQPQHF. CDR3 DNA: TGCAGTGCTAGACCAACAGATAGCAATCAGCCCCAGCATTTT.

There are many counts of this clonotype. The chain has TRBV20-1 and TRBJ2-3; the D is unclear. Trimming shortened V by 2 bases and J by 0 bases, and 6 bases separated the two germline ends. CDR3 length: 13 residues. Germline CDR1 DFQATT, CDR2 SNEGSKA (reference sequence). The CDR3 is CSARSSSTDTQYF. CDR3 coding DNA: TGCAGTGCTAGATCGAGTAGCACAGATACGCAGTATTTT.

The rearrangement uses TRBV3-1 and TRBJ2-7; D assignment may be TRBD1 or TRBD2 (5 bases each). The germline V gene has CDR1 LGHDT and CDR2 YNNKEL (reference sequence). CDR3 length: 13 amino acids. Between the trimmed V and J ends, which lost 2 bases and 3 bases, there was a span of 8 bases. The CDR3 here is CASSQRGRYEQYF. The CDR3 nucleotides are TGTGCCAGCAGCCAACGGGGCCGCTACGAGCAGTACTTC.

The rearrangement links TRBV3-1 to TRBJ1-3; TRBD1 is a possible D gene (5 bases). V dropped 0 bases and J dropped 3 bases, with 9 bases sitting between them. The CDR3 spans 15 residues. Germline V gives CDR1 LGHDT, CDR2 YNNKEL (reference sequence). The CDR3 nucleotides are TGTGCCAGCAGCCAAGATGGGGGTTTTGGAAACACCATATATTTT. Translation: CASSQDGGFGNTIYF.